The source of this T cell receptor (beta chain) is a study of T cells in Graves' hyperthyroidism and ophthalmopathy. Recently diagnosed hyperthyroidism of less than 2 months' duration affected patients aged 18 to 65. Patients were excluded for uncontrolled infection, other autoimmune disease, pregnancy or lactation. Cells are PBMCs isolated from more than 8.5 ml of fresh blood. Trimming shortened V by 3 bases and J by 9 bases, and 9 bases separated the two germline ends. This CDR3 comprises 12 residues. From germline, CDR1 is MDHEN and CDR2 SYDVKM. Study-wide results and limits: Expanded thyroid clonotypes (above 0.001) were mostly also found in blood.

This clonotype appeared many times. Antigen: not known. Amplified TCR beta CDR3 regions derived from RNA transcripts. A first-round RT-PCR of the TCR CDR3 used the HTBI primer set. A single record per CDR3 protein comes from TCRdb applying MiXCR to the multiplex PCR reads. The sample records roughly 380,000 distinct CDR3 sequences, about 14% being singletons. This chain joins TRBV28 and TRBJ2-1; D remains unclear. This TCR was recovered from a woman aged 60 to 75 with Graves' hyperthyroidism. What was sequenced was blood. The CDR3 DNA reads TGTGCCAGCAGTTTTAACCAGCGTGAGCAGTTCTTC. Translated: CASSFNQREQFF.